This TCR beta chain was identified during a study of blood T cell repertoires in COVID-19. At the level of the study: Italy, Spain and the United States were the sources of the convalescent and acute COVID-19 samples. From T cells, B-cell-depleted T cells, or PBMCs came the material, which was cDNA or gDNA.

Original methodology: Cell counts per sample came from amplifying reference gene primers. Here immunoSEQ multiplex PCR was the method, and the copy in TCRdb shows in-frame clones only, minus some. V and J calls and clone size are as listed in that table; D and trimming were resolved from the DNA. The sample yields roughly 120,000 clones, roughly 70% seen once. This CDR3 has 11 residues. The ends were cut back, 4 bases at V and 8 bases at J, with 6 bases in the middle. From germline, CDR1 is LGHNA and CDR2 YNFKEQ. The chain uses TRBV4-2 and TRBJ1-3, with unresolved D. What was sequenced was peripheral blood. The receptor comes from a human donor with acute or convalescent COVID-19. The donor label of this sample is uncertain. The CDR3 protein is CASSPGYTIYF. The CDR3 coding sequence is TGTGCCAGCAGCCCGGGGTACACCATATATTTT.